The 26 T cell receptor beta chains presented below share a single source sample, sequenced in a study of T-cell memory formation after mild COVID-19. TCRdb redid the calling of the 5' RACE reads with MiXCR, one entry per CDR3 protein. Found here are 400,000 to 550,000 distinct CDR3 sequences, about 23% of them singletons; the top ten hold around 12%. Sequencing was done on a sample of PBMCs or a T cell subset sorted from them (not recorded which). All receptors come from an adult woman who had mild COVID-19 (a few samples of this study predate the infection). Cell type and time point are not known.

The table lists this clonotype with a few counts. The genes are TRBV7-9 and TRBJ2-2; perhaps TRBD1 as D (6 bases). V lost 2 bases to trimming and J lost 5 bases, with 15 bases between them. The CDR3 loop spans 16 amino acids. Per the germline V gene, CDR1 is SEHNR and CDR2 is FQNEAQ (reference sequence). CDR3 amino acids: CASSLYTGQGTGELFF. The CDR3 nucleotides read TGTGCCAGCAGCTTATACACTGGCCAGGGGACCGGGGAGCTGTTTTTT.

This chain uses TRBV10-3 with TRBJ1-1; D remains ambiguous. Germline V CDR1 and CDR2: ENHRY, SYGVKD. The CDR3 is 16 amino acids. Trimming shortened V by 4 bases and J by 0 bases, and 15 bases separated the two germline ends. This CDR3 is CAISARSGSMNTEAFF. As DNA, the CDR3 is TGTGCCATCAGTGCCCGATCCGGGAGCATGAACACTGAAGCTTTCTTT.

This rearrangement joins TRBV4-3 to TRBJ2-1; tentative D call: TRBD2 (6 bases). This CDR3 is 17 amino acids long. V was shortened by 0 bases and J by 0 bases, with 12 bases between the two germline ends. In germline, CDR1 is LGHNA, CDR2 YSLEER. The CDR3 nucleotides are TGCGCCAGCAGCCAAGAAGTGAGCGGGCTCTCCTACAATGAGCAGTTCTTC. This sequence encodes CASSQEVSGLSYNEQFF.

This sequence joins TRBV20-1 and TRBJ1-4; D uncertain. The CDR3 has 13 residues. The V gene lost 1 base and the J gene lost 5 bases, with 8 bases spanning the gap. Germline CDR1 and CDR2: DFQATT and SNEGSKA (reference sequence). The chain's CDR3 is CSARVSSNEKLFF. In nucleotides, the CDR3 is TGCAGTGCTAGAGTCAGTTCGAATGAAAAACTGTTTTTT.

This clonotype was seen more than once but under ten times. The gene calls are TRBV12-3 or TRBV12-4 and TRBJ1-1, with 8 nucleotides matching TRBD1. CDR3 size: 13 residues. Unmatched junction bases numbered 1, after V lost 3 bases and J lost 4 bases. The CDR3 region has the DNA TGTGCCAGCAGTTTGACAGGGGCCACTGAAGCTTTCTTT. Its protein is CASSLTGATEAFF.

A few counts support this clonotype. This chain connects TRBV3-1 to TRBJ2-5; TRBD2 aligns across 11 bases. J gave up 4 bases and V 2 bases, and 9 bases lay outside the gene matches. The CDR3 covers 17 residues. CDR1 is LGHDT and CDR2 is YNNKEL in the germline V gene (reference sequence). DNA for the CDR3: TGTGCCAGCAGCCAATCTTTAGCGGGGGGGCTCGGAGAGACCCAGTACTTC. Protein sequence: CASSQSLAGGLGETQYF.

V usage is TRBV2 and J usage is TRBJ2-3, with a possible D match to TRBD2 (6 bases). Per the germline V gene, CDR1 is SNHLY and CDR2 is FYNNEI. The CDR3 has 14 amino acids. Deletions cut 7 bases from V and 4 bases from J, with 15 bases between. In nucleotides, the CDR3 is TGTGCCAGCACCGGGGGATTGTCTTCAGATACGCAGTATTTT. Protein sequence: CASTGGLSSDTQYF.

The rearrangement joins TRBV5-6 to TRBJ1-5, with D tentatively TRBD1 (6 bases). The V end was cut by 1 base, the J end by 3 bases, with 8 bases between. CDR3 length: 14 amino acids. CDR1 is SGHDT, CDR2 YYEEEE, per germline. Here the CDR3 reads CASSLRQANQPQHF. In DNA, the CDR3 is TGTGCCAGCAGCTTGCGACAGGCCAATCAGCCCCAGCATTTT.

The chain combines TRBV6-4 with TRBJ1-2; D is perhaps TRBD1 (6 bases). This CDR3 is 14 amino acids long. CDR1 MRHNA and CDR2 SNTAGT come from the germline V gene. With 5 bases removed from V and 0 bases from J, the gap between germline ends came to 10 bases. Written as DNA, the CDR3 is TGTGCCAGCAGTCGACAGGCCGCTAACTATGGCTACACCTTC. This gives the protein CASSRQAANYGYTF.

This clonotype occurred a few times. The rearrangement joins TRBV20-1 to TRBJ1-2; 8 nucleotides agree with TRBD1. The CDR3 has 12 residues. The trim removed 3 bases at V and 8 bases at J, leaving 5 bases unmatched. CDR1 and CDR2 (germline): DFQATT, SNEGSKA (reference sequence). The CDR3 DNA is TGCAGTGCTAGGACAGGGGAGTGGGGCTACACCTTC. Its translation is CSARTGEWGYTF.

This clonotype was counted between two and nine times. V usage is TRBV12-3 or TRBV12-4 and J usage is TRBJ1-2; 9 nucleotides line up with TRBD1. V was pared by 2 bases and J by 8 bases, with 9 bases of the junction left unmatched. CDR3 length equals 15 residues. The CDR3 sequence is CASSLPRTGASGYTF. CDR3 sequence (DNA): TGTGCCAGCAGTTTACCGCGGACAGGGGCGTCAGGCTACACCTTC.

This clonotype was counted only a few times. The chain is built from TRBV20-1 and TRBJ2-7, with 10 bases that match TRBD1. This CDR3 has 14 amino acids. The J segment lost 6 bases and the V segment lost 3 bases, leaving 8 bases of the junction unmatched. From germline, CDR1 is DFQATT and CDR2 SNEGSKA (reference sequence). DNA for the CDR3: TGCAGTGCTAGGATCGGGGGACAGGGGCGCGAGCAGTACTTC. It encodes CSARIGGQGREQYF.

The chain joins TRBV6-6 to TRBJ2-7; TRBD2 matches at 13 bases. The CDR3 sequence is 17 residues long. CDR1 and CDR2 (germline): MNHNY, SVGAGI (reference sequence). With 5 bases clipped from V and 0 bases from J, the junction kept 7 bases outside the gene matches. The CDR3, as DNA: TGTGCCAGCAGTGATACTAGCGGGAGGGGAAGCTCCTACGAGCAGTACTTC. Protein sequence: CASSDTSGRGSSYEQYF.

CDR3 loop: CAIALAGGPYNEQFF. CDR3 nucleotides: TGTGCCATCGCTTTAGCGGGAGGCCCCTACAATGAGCAGTTCTTC. V usage is TRBV12-3 or TRBV12-4 and J usage is TRBJ2-1; TRBD2 matches 10 bases. This CDR3 is built from 15 residues. V trimming: 10 bases; J trimming: 2 bases; junction bases outside the gene matches: 8.

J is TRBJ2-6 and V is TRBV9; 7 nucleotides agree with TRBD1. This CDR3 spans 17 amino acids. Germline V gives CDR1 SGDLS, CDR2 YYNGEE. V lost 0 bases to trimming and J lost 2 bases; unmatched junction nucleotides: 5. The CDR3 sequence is CASSVGRTGTGANVLTF. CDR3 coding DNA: TGTGCCAGCAGCGTAGGTCGGACAGGAACTGGGGCCAACGTCCTGACTTTC. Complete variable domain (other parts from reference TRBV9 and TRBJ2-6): DSGVTQTPKHLITATGQRVTLRCSPRSGDLSVYWYQQSLDQGLQFLIQYYNGEERAKGNILERFSAQQFPDLHSELNLSSLELGDSALYFCASSVGRTGTGANVLTFGAGSRLTVL.

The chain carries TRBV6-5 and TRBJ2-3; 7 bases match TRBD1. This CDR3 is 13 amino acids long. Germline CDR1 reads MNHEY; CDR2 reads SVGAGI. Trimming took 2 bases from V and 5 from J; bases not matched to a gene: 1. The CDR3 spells CASSYPGGDTQYF. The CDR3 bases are TGTGCCAGCAGTTACCCAGGGGGAGATACGCAGTATTTT.

The CDR3 bases are TGTGCCAGCAGCCACCGCAGTATAGGCTACACCTTC. It codes for CASSHRSIGYTF. The chain uses TRBV7-2 and TRBJ1-2, with D uncertain. This CDR3 is built from 12 residues. Germline CDR1 and CDR2: SGHTA and FQGNSA. Deletions cut 5 bases from V and 8 bases from J, with 12 bases between.

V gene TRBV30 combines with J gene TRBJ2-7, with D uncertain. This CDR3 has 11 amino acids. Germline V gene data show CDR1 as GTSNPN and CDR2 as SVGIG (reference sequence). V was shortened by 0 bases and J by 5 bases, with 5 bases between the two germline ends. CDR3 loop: CAWSVLNEQYF. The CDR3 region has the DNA TGTGCCTGGAGTGTACTCAACGAGCAGTACTTC. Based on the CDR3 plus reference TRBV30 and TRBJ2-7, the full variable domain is SQTIHQWPATLVQPVGSPLSLECTVEGTSNPNLYWYRQAAGRGLQLLFYSVGIGQISSEVPQNLSASRPQDRQFILSSKKLLLSDSGFYLCAWSVLNEQYFGPGTRLTVT.

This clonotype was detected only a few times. The CDR3, as DNA: TGCAGTGCTAGGAAAAGACCAATAGCGGGGAATGAGACCCAGTACTTC. Translated: CSARKRPIAGNETQYF. J is TRBJ2-5 and V is TRBV20-1; 8 bases are a match to TRBD2. Germline V gene lookup returns CDR1 DFQATT and CDR2 SNEGSKA (reference sequence). V dropped 3 bases and J dropped 5; count of bases not matched to a gene: 14. CDR3 length: 16 residues.

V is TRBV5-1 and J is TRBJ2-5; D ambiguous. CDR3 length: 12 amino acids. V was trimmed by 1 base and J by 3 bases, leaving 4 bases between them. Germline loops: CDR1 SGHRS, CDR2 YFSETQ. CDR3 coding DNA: TGCGCCAGCAGCTTGTCTGAAGAGACCCAGTACTTC. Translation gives CASSLSEETQYF.

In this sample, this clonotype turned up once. The CDR3 DNA sequence: TGTGCCAGCAGTTTTCGAGGACAGGGGTTCGGGGACGGCTACACCTTC. This gives the protein CASSFRGQGFGDGYTF. The V call is TRBV12-3 or TRBV12-4, the J call TRBJ1-2; 9 bases fit TRBD1. Trimming removed 3 bases from V and 8 bases from J; junction bases left unmatched: 13. CDR3 length: 16 residues.

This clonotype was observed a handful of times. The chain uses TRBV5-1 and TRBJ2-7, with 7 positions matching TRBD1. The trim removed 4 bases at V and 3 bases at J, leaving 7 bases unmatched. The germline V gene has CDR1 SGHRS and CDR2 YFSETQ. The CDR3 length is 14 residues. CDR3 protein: CASSPGQVLYEQYF. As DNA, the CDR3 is TGCGCCAGCAGCCCCGGACAGGTCCTCTACGAGCAGTACTTC.

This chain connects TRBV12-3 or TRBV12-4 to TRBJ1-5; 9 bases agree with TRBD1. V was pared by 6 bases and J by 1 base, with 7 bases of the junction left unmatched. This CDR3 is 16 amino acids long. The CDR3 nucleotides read TGTGCCAGCAGGGATGGGACAGGGCTCAGCAATCAGCCCCAGCATTTT. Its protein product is CASRDGTGLSNQPQHF.

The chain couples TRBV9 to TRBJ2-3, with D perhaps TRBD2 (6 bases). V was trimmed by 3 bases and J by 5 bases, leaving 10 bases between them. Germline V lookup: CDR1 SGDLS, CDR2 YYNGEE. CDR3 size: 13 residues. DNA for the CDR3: TGTGCCAGCAGCGCCGGAGGGGTAGATACGCAGTATTTT. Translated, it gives CASSAGGVDTQYF.

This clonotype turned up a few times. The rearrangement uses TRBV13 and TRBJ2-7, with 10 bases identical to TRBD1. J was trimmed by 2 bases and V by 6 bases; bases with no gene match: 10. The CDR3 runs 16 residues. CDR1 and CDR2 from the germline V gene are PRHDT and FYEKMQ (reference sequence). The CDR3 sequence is CASSRGTGAFPYEQYF. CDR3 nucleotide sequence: TGTGCCAGCAGTCGCGGGACAGGGGCTTTTCCCTACGAGCAGTACTTC. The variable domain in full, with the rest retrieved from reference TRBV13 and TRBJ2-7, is AAGVIQSPRHLIKEKRETATLKCYPIPRHDTVYWYQQGPGQDPQFLISFYEKMQSDKGSIPDRFSAQQFSDYHSELNMSSLELGDSALYFCASSRGTGAFPYEQYFGPGTRLTVT.

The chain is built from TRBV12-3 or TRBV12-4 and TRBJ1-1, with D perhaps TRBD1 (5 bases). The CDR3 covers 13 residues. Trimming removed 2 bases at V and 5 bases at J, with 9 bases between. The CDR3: CASSLWGKTEAFF. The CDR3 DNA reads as TGTGCCAGCAGTTTATGGGGGAAGACTGAAGCTTTCTTT.